This entry is about one T cell receptor beta chain. This specimen belongs to a study of cytomegalovirus exposure and HLA in healthy donors. The CDR3 extends over 16 amino acids. J gave up 4 bases and V 4 bases, and 11 bases lay outside the gene matches. Germline V gene sequence: CDR1 MNHNS, CDR2 SASEGT. The PCR contained 60 Vbeta and 13 Jbeta primers. The repertoire was sequenced with immunoSEQ multiplex PCR; TCRdb's copy has only in-frame clones and lacks some. Of roughly 190,000 clones listed, roughly 83% were seen once; the top ten hold about 1.6%. The sequence came from a woman aged 50 to 60 in good health and CMV-seronegative. The specimen sequenced was PBMCs. V usage is TRBV6-1 and J usage is TRBJ1-2, with 8 bases matching TRBD1. The CDR3 nucleotides are TGTGCCAGCAGTGCTCAACCGGGACAGGTTGGCTATGGCTACACCTTC. Translated, it gives CASSAQPGQVGYGYTF.